This TCR beta chain was sequenced during a study of T-cell memory formation after mild COVID-19. Overall study results and limits: Several responding clones turned up in pre-infection memory, indicating that cross-reactive memory may have taken part.

TCRdb processed the 5' RACE reads anew with MiXCR; each CDR3 protein has one entry. This table has about 560,000 distinct CDR3 sequences, 17% appearing once. A word on this clonotype: Its antigen is still unknown.

Germline V gene sequence: CDR1 SGHNT, CDR2 YENEEA. The CDR3 length is 14 residues. V was cut by 5 bases and J by 4 bases, with 13 bases left in between. The source of this sequence is an adult woman who had mild COVID-19 (a few samples of this study predate the infection). Cell type and time point are not known. V and J are TRBV11-3 and TRBJ2-3; D unclear. Sequenced: PBMCs or a T cell subset sorted from them (not recorded which). In DNA form, the CDR3 reads TGTGCCAGCAGCCCAGCGTCTAGACCAGATACGCAGTATTTT. Its protein product is CASSPASRPDTQYF.